The 10 T cell receptor beta chains reported below all come from one sample, sequenced in a study of blood T cell repertoires in COVID-19. Repertoires were generated with immunoSEQ multiplex PCR, while TCRdb's copy carries only in-frame clones and drops some. The sample has about 370,000 clones, more than 80% seen once. The sample comprised peripheral blood. The receptors were sampled from a woman aged 25-40 years with COVID-19, enrolled during active disease.

The V and J genes are TRBV7-9 and TRBJ2-3, with D unclear. Germline-derived CDR1 and CDR2 are SEHNR and FQNEAQ (reference sequence). V was pared by 1 base and J by 0 bases, with 11 bases between. The CDR3 contains 16 residues. This CDR3 reads CASSLGGSISTDTQYF. The CDR3 DNA reads as TGTGCCAGCAGCTTAGGCGGTTCCATTAGCACAGATACGCAGTATTTT.

CDR3 sequence: CASSLDRTNYGYTF. CDR3 DNA: TGTGCCAGCAGCTTAGACAGGACTAACTATGGCTACACCTTC. The chain carries TRBV7-2 and TRBJ1-2, with D possibly matching TRBD1 (5 bases). This CDR3 region has 14 residues. From germline, CDR1 is SGHTA and CDR2 FQGNSA. Trimming removed 1 base from V and 0 bases from J, with 6 bases in between.

V usage is TRBV15 and J usage is TRBJ1-5; D is perhaps TRBD1 (5 bases). This CDR3 spans 14 amino acids. Germline CDR1 LNHNV, CDR2 YYDKDF (reference sequence). The V end was cut by 2 bases, the J end by 6 bases, with 11 bases between. CDR3: CATSRRQGSQPQHF. CDR3 coding DNA: TGTGCCACCAGCAGACGGCAGGGCAGTCAGCCCCAGCATTTT.

In DNA, the CDR3 is TGTGCCAGCAGTTTCCAGGGCCAAGAGACCCAGTACTTC. This gives the protein CASSFQGQETQYF. The chain links TRBV28 to TRBJ2-5; TRBD1 might be the D (5 bases). The V gene's germline CDR1 is MDHEN and CDR2 SYDVKM. V was clipped by 3 bases and J by 1 base, with 6 bases between them. The CDR3 contains 13 residues.

This chain joins TRBV19 and TRBJ2-2; possibly TRBD2 for D (6 bases). V was clipped by 8 bases and J by 6 bases, with 22 bases between them. The germline V gene encodes CDR1 LNHDA and CDR2 SQIVND (reference sequence). This CDR3 is 16 amino acids long. The CDR3 sequence: CASRLRRDGSSGELFF. CDR3 bases: TGTGCCAGTCGGCTGAGGCGGGACGGGTCTTCCGGGGAGCTGTTTTTT.

The chain employs TRBV7-9 and TRBJ1-4; 10 bases are shared with TRBD1. V shed 5 bases, J shed 8 bases, and the junction held 5 bases outside the gene matches. The CDR3 loop spans 14 amino acids. The germline CDR1 and CDR2 sequences are SEHNR and FQNEAQ (reference sequence). The CDR3 sequence: CASSRDRGREKLFF. The CDR3 DNA reads TGTGCCAGCAGCCGGGACAGGGGCAGAGAAAAACTGTTTTTT.

The DNA of the CDR3 is TGCAGTGCTAGTCACAGTTATAGCTCTGGGGCCAACGTCCTGACTTTC. Its protein is CSASHSYSSGANVLTF. V and J are TRBV20-1 and TRBJ2-6; D gene ambiguous. V lost 3 bases to trimming and J lost 0 bases, with 12 bases between them. The CDR3 is 16 residues long. CDR1 is DFQATT, CDR2 SNEGSKA, per germline (reference sequence).

The rearrangement joins TRBV2 to TRBJ2-3, with 11 bases lining up with TRBD2. Germline V CDR1 and CDR2: SNHLY, FYNNEI. J gave up 5 bases and V 9 bases, and 7 bases lay outside the gene matches. The CDR3 spans 14 residues. In nucleotides, the CDR3 is TGTGCCAGTTTAGCGGGAGGGTGGGTAGATACGCAGTATTTT. Residues: CASLAGGWVDTQYF.

The chain has TRBV27 and TRBJ1-1; D uncertain. This CDR3 has 14 amino acids. The V end lost 4 bases, the J end lost 4 bases, and 13 bases lay between the germline ends. Germline values: CDR1 MNHEY, CDR2 SMNVEV (reference sequence). This chain's CDR3 is CASSSPGRFTEAFF. The CDR3 nucleotides are TGTGCCAGCAGTTCGCCGGGAAGGTTCACTGAAGCTTTCTTT.

This chain joins TRBV10-2 and TRBJ2-7, with 12 positions matching TRBD2. Germline V gives CDR1 WSHSY, CDR2 SAAADI. CDR3 length: 15 residues. The CDR3 nucleotides are TGCGCCAGCAGCCCACCGGGACTAGCGGGCGGCCTCTACCGGGTC. This sequence encodes CASSPPGLAGGLYRV.